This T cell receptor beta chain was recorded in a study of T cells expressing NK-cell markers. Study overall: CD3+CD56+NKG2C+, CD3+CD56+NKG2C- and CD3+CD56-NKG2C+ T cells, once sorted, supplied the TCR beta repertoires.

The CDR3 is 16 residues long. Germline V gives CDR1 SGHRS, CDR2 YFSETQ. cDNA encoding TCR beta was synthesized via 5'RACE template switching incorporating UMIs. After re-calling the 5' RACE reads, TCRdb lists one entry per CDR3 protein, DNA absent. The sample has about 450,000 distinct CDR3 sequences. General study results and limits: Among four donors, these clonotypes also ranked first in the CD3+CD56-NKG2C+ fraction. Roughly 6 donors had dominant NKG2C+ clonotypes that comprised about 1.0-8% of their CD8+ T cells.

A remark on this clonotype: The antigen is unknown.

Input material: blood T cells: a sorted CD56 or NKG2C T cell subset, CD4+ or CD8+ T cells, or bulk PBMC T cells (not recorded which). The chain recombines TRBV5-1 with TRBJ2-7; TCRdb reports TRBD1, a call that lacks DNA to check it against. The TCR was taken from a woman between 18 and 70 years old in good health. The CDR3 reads CASSQAGTGGRYEQYF.